This TCR beta chain is from a study of T cells in women clearing cervical HPV infection. The CDR3 consists of 13 residues. V shed 4 bases and J shed 1 base, with 8 bases lying between them. From germline, CDR1 is SGHTA and CDR2 FQGNSA. Points on this clone: The read ends 3 residues shy of where the CDR3 ends; the end is completed using the germline J gene.

Sequencing was performed with immunoSEQ multiplex PCR; in TCRdb, only in-frame clones are kept and a portion is missing. The specimen's table records 30,000 to 35,000 clones. J is TRBJ2-7 and V is TRBV7-2, with a tentative D call TRBD1 (6 bases). Sequencing was performed on blood buffy coat. The sequence was collected from a woman between 18 and 70 years old with a cervical HPV16 infection that either progressed to CIN3+ or cleared (not recorded which). The CDR3 here is CASSYGQSYEQYF. The sequenced CDR3 bases are TGTGCCAGCAGCTACGGACAGTCCTACGAG.